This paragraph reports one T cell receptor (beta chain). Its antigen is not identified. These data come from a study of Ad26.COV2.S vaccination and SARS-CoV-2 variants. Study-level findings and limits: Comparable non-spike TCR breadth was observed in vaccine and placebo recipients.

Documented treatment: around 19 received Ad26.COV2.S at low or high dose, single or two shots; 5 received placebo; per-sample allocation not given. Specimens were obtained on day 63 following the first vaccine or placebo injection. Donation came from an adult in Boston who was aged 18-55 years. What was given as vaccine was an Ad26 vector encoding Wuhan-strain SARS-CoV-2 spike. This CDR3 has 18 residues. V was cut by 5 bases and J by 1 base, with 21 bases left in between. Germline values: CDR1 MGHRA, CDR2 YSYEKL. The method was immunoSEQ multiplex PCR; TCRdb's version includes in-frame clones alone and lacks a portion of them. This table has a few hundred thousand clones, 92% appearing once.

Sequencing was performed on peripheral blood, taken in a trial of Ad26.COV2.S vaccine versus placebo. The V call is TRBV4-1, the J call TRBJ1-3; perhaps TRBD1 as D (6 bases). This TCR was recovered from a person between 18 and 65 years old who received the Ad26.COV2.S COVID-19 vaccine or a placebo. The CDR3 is CASSTRLGQPQSGNTIYF. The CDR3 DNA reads TGCGCCAGCAGCACACGATTGGGACAACCACAATCTGGAAACACCATATATTTT.